The clone carrying this T cell receptor beta chain was counted at least ten times. Using RNA transcripts as the source, TCR beta CDR3 regions were amplified. First-round RT-PCR with HTBI primers amplified the TCR CDR3 region. TCRdb itself ran the multiplex PCR reads through MiXCR, one entry per CDR3 protein. The table records under 300,000 distinct CDR3 sequences, just over 14% of them present only once. There are 17 residues in the CDR3. Trimming took off 1 base at V and 7 bases at J, with 20 bases between the two ends. The germline V gene has CDR1 LGHDT and CDR2 YNNKEL (reference sequence). This record belongs to a study of T cells in Graves' hyperthyroidism and ophthalmopathy.

This TCR derives from a woman aged 40 to 50 with Graves' hyperthyroidism that later progressed to Graves' ophthalmopathy. Sequencing was carried out using blood. V is TRBV3-1 and J is TRBJ2-1; D possibly corresponds to TRBD1 (6 bases). CDR3 region: CASSQVLGAAQGNEQFF. The CDR3 region has the DNA TGTGCCAGCAGCCAAGTTCTCGGTGCGGCGCAGGGGAATGAGCAGTTCTTC.